The next 29 T cell receptor beta chains were all read from a single sample in a study of T cell responses to AZD1222 COVID-19 vaccine. Profiling relied on immunoSEQ multiplex PCR, and the TCRdb table lists in-frame clones only, not all of them. Found here are about 94,000 clones, around 91% of them singletons; the top ten hold about 8.4%. The sequencing here drew on peripheral blood, taken on day 0 of AZD1222 vaccination. These receptors originate from an adult in good health.

V usage is TRBV4-1 and J usage is TRBJ2-2, with a weak D call TRBD2 (5 bases). With 4 bases removed from V and 1 base from J, the gap between germline ends came to 10 bases. The V gene's germline CDR1 is MGHRA and CDR2 YSYEKL. The CDR3 has 15 residues. The CDR3 DNA reads as TGCGCCAGCAGCCGGCACGGGGAGAACACCGGGGAGCTGTTTTTT. Its translation is CASSRHGENTGELFF.

The chain carries TRBV9 and TRBJ2-6, with D tentatively TRBD2 (5 bases). Looked up from germline, CDR1 is SGDLS and CDR2 is YYNGEE. V gave up 4 bases and J gave up 0 bases, with 26 bases separating them. There are 21 residues in the CDR3. CDR3 in amino acids: CASSSRSWFGLGSSGANVLTF. The CDR3 coding sequence is TGTGCCAGCAGCTCCCGAAGCTGGTTTGGATTAGGGAGCTCTGGGGCCAACGTCCTGACTTTC. The whole variable domain, filled in from reference TRBV9 and TRBJ2-6, reads DSGVTQTPKHLITATGQRVTLRCSPRSGDLSVYWYQQSLDQGLQFLIQYYNGEERAKGNILERFSAQQFPDLHSELNLSSLELGDSALYFCASSSRSWFGLGSSGANVLTFGAGSRLTVL.

This clone was recorded once. The chain combines TRBV4-3 with TRBJ2-2; the D gene is possibly TRBD1 (5 bases). The CDR3 has 17 amino acids. V was pared by 0 bases and J by 4 bases, with 15 bases between. Germline V gene sequence: CDR1 LGHNA, CDR2 YSLEER. DNA of the CDR3: TGCGCCAGCAGCCAAGAAGGGGAACTCCACTTCACCGGGGAGCTGTTTTTT. This encodes CASSQEGELHFTGELFF.

The chain has TRBV6-5 and TRBJ1-3; 10 positions agree with TRBD1. The CDR3 sequence is 15 residues long. V lost 4 bases, J lost 3 bases, and 3 bases stayed unmatched. In germline, CDR1 is MNHEY, CDR2 SVGAGI. CDR3 residues: CASSSRTGGGNTIYF. CDR3 bases: TGTGCCAGCAGTTCCCGGACAGGGGGTGGAAACACCATATATTTT.

The chain joins TRBV2 to TRBJ2-5; the match to TRBD2 covers 8 bases. The CDR3 has 14 residues. CDR1 and CDR2 from the germline V gene are SNHLY and FYNNEI. The trim removed 3 bases at V and 4 bases at J, leaving 4 bases unmatched. The CDR3: CASSDGAGGETQYF. The CDR3 nucleotides are TGTGCCAGCAGTGATGGGGCGGGGGGAGAGACCCAGTACTTC. Full variable domain (outside the CDR3, taken from reference TRBV2 and TRBJ2-5): EPEVTQTPSHQVTQMGQEVILRCVPISNHLYFYWYRQILGQKVEFLVSFYNNEISEKSEIFDDQFSVERPDGSNFTLKIRSTKLEDSAMYFCASSDGAGGETQYFGPGTRLLVL.

The chain is built from TRBV6-4 and TRBJ1-2; 7 bases are shared with TRBD1. CDR1 is MRHNA and CDR2 is SNTAGT in the germline V gene. V lost 2 bases to trimming and J lost 4 bases; unmatched junction nucleotides: 13. The CDR3 covers 17 residues. The CDR3 DNA follows: TGTGCCAGCAGTGACACCGGCGGGACAGCCCTTCCCTATGGCTACACCTTC. It codes for CASSDTGGTALPYGYTF.

The chain recombines TRBV7-2 with TRBJ1-5; 8 nucleotides agree with TRBD1. Germline lookup yields CDR1 SGHTA and CDR2 FQGNSA. CDR3 length: 15 residues. V trimming: 5 bases; J trimming: 6 bases; junction bases outside the gene matches: 9. Here the CDR3 reads CASSRTGTPIQPQHF. In nucleotides, the CDR3 is TGTGCCAGCAGCCGGACAGGGACTCCGATTCAGCCCCAGCATTTT. The full variable domain, its missing parts supplied by reference TRBV7-2 and TRBJ1-5, is GAGVSQSPSNKVTEKGKDVELRCDPISGHTALYWYRQSLGQGLEFLIYFQGNSAPDKSGLPSDRFSAERTGGSVSTLTIQRTQQEDSAVYLCASSRTGTPIQPQHFGDGTRLSIL.

The chain is built from TRBV2 and TRBJ1-2; possible D gene TRBD1, 6 bases. CDR1 is SNHLY, CDR2 FYNNEI, per germline. The germline V and J ends were trimmed by 2 bases and 3 bases, with 10 bases remaining between them. This CDR3 has 14 residues. In nucleotides, the CDR3 is TGTGCCAGCAGTGAACTTGCAGGGGACTATGGCTACACCTTC. It translates to CASSELAGDYGYTF.

The rearrangement joins TRBV5-4 to TRBJ2-7; 9 nucleotides align to TRBD1. From germline, CDR1 is SGHNT and CDR2 YYREEE (reference sequence). The ends lost 0 bases at V and 3 bases at J; junction bases unmatched: 4. This CDR3 spans 15 amino acids. CDR3 bases: TGTGCCAGCAGCTTGGGCGGGACAGGGTACTACGAGCAGTACTTC. The encoded protein is CASSLGGTGYYEQYF.

This sequence joins TRBV18 and TRBJ2-2, with TRBD1 matching over 7 bases. Per germline, CDR1 KGHSH and CDR2 LQKENI. With 3 bases clipped from V and 2 bases from J, the junction kept 6 bases outside the gene matches. The length of the CDR3 is 16 residues. The CDR3 spells CASSPRAGGNTGELFF. CDR3 DNA sequence: TGTGCCAGCTCACCCCGGGCAGGGGGTAACACCGGGGAGCTGTTTTTT.

This clone was picked up one time. The J gene is TRBJ2-2, the V gene TRBV2, with 7 bases lining up with TRBD2. The trim removed 5 bases at V and 0 bases at J, leaving 6 bases unmatched. CDR3 length: 16 amino acids. Germline V CDR1 and CDR2: SNHLY, FYNNEI. The CDR3 DNA is TGTGCCAGCAGTACAATCGGGGGGACGAACACCGGGGAGCTGTTTTTT. Protein sequence: CASSTIGGTNTGELFF. The complete variable domain, with remaining parts taken from reference TRBV2 and TRBJ2-2, reads EPEVTQTPSHQVTQMGQEVILRCVPISNHLYFYWYRQILGQKVEFLVSFYNNEISEKSEIFDDQFSVERPDGSNFTLKIRSTKLEDSAMYFCASSTIGGTNTGELFFGEGSRLTVL.

This clone is deemed medium-sized (0.01 to 0.1%). The chain is built from TRBV5-8 and TRBJ2-1; D is undetermined. The CDR3 contains 16 residues. V gave up 0 bases and J gave up 0 bases, with 10 bases separating them. Looked up from germline, CDR1 is SGHTS and CDR2 is YDEGEE. CDR3 coding DNA: TGTGCCAGCAGCTTGGGAACGCAGACCTCCTACAATGAGCAGTTCTTC. Its translation: CASSLGTQTSYNEQFF.

The J gene is TRBJ1-1, the V gene TRBV5-1, with D unresolved. V was shortened by 2 bases and J by 2 bases, with 13 bases between the two germline ends. The CDR3 totals 15 residues. Germline V lookup: CDR1 SGHRS, CDR2 YFSETQ. CDR3 amino acids: CASSLGQWANTEAFF. CDR3 nucleotides: TGCGCCAGCAGCTTAGGTCAATGGGCCAACACTGAAGCTTTCTTT.

The chain combines TRBV7-8 with TRBJ1-2; 7 bases are shared with TRBD1. CDR3 length: 15 residues. V gave up 0 bases and J gave up 4 bases; unmatched junction bases: 5. Germline CDR1 and CDR2: SGHVS and FQNEAQ. CDR3 nucleotide sequence: TGTGCCAGCAGCTTAGCGCCCCGGACAGGCTATGGCTACACCTTC. It is translated as CASSLAPRTGYGYTF. Full variable domain (rest looked up from reference TRBV7-8 and TRBJ1-2): GAGVSQSPRYKVAKRGQDVALRCDPISGHVSLFWYQQALGQGPEFLTYFQNEAQLDKSGLPSDRFFAERPEGSVSTLKIQRTQQEDSAVYLCASSLAPRTGYGYTFGSGTRLTVV.

This chain uses TRBV2 with TRBJ2-1; 8 nucleotides line up with TRBD1. The CDR3 loop spans 14 amino acids. Germline assignment: CDR1 SNHLY and CDR2 FYNNEI. With V trimmed by 1 base and J by 8 bases, 4 bases remained unmatched. In nucleotides, the CDR3 is TGTGCCAGCAGTGAAGAGACAGGGGTCCATGAGCAGTTCTTC. It codes for CASSEETGVHEQFF. Variable domain in full (rest from reference TRBV2 and TRBJ2-1): EPEVTQTPSHQVTQMGQEVILRCVPISNHLYFYWYRQILGQKVEFLVSFYNNEISEKSEIFDDQFSVERPDGSNFTLKIRSTKLEDSAMYFCASSEETGVHEQFFGPGTRLTVL.

This chain uses TRBV27 with TRBJ2-1; D unclear. Between the trimmed V and J ends, which lost 0 bases and 10 bases, there was a span of 10 bases. The CDR3 runs to 13 residues. CDR1 and CDR2 from the germline V gene are MNHEY and SMNVEV (reference sequence). The CDR3 loop is CASSLSPGREQFF. DNA for the CDR3: TGTGCCAGCAGTTTATCCCCAGGACGAGAGCAGTTCTTC.

The chain recombines TRBV27 with TRBJ1-2, with TRBD1 as a possible D gene (5 bases). With 5 bases removed from V and 8 bases from J, the gap between germline ends came to 18 bases. This CDR3 has 14 amino acids. CDR1 is MNHEY and CDR2 is SMNVEV in the germline V gene (reference sequence). The chain's CDR3 is CASSGGLPRHGYTF. The CDR3 DNA is TGTGCCAGCAGTGGGGGACTACCACGTCACGGCTACACCTTC.

The chain employs TRBV27 and TRBJ1-5, with 8 bases that match TRBD1. The CDR3 sequence is 13 residues long. With 6 bases clipped from V and 6 bases from J, the junction kept 4 bases outside the gene matches. Germline loops: CDR1 MNHEY, CDR2 SMNVEV (reference sequence). CDR3 in amino acids: CASSITGGQPQHF. CDR3 nucleotides: TGTGCCAGCAGCATAACAGGGGGTCAGCCCCAGCATTTT.

Only one count was recorded for this clone. The CDR3 DNA reads TGCGCCAGCAGCTCCACCTCGGGACGGGATGGCTATGGCTACACCTTC. It codes for CASSSTSGRDGYGYTF. The chain employs TRBV5-1 and TRBJ1-2; TRBD1 is a possible D gene (5 bases). The CDR3 sequence is 16 residues long. From germline, CDR1 is SGHRS and CDR2 YFSETQ. Trimming shortened V by 3 bases and J by 4 bases, and 19 bases separated the two germline ends. Full variable domain (missing parts from reference TRBV5-1 and TRBJ1-2): KAGVTQTPRYLIKTRGQQVTLSCSPISGHRSVSWYQQTPGQGLQFLFEYFSETQRNKGNFPGRFSGRQFSNSRSEMNVSTLELGDSALYLCASSSTSGRDGYGYTFGSGTRLTVV.

The genes are TRBV6-5 and TRBJ1-5; 7 bases line up with TRBD1. This CDR3 contains 15 residues. V gave up 2 bases and J gave up 6 bases; unmatched junction bases: 7. Germline loops: CDR1 MNHEY, CDR2 SVGAGI. This CDR3 reads CASSYEAGGGQPQHF. The CDR3 DNA reads as TGTGCCAGCAGTTACGAGGCAGGGGGTGGTCAGCCCCAGCATTTT.

The J gene is TRBJ2-7, the V gene TRBV6-1; 11 bases agree with TRBD1. V gave up 0 bases and J gave up 4 bases; unmatched junction bases: 2. This CDR3 is 15 amino acids long. Germline assignment: CDR1 MNHNS and CDR2 SASEGT. The CDR3 coding sequence is TGTGCCAGCAGTGAAGCGGGGACAGGGGGTTACGAGCAGTACTTC. Protein sequence: CASSEAGTGGYEQYF.

The J gene is TRBJ2-1, the V gene TRBV19; TRBD2 aligns across 9 bases. The length of the CDR3 is 16 residues. V lost 3 bases, J lost 9 bases, and 12 bases stayed unmatched. CDR1 is LNHDA, CDR2 SQIVND, per germline (reference sequence). CDR3 coding DNA: TGTGCCAGTAGTATCGCTAGCGGGGACCCCTATGGTGAGCAGTTCTTC. Residues: CASSIASGDPYGEQFF.

This chain uses TRBV9 with TRBJ1-2; D uncertain. V lost 0 bases and J 0 bases, leaving 9 bases between the germline ends. This CDR3 contains 15 residues. Germline CDR1 and CDR2: SGDLS and YYNGEE. The CDR3 here is CASSVAGSSNYGYTF. The CDR3 bases are TGTGCCAGCAGCGTAGCAGGCAGCTCTAACTATGGCTACACCTTC.

V usage is TRBV7-3 and J usage is TRBJ2-2; D uncertain. CDR1 and CDR2 (germline): SGHTA, FQGTGA. This CDR3 is 13 amino acids long. V shed 2 bases and J shed 4 bases, with 5 bases lying between them. CDR3 DNA sequence: TGTGCCAGCAGCTTACGACCCACCGGGGAGCTGTTTTTT. It codes for CASSLRPTGELFF.

The rearrangement uses TRBV3-1 (or the pseudogene TRBV3-2) and TRBJ2-3; D tentatively reads TRBD1 or TRBD2 (6 bases each). Germline V gene lookup returns CDR1 LGHDT and CDR2 YNNKEL (reference sequence). Trimming removed 0 bases at V and 2 bases at J, with 15 bases between. CDR3 length equals 17 residues. Here the CDR3 DNA reads TGTGCCAGCAGCCAAGATAGGGGGGTCTACATCACAGATACGCAGTATTTT. Amino acid sequence: CASSQDRGVYITDTQYF.

V usage is TRBV9 and J usage is TRBJ2-1; TRBD2 is a possible D gene (5 bases). The germline gives CDR1 SGDLS, CDR2 YYNGEE. Between the trimmed V and J ends, which lost 4 bases and 2 bases, there was a span of 19 bases. CDR3 length: 17 amino acids. CDR3 in amino acids: CASSSSVLNGAYNEQFF. For the CDR3, the DNA is TGTGCCAGCAGCTCAAGCGTTTTAAACGGGGCCTACAATGAGCAGTTCTTC.

The rearrangement joins TRBV5-6 to TRBJ1-1; D is unclear. The CDR3 consists of 14 residues. V dropped 2 bases and J dropped 3 bases, with 11 bases sitting between them. Germline loops: CDR1 SGHDT, CDR2 YYEEEE. CDR3 sequence: CASSFVPRDTEAFF. The CDR3 bases are TGTGCCAGCAGCTTCGTCCCGAGGGACACTGAAGCTTTCTTT.

This rearrangement joins TRBV19 to TRBJ1-2, with D possibly being TRBD1 (5 bases). Germline V gene lookup returns CDR1 LNHDA and CDR2 SQIVND (reference sequence). Trimming removed 9 bases from V and 2 bases from J, with 13 bases in between. CDR3 length: 13 residues. This CDR3 reads CASIGGPNYGYTF. The CDR3, as DNA: TGTGCCAGCATTGGGGGTCCAAACTATGGCTACACCTTC.

The chain uses TRBV3-1 (or the pseudogene TRBV3-2) and TRBJ1-6; D perhaps matches TRBD1 (6 bases). V was cut by 9 bases and J by 0 bases, with 36 bases left in between. The CDR3 is made up of 23 amino acids. Germline V gene lookup returns CDR1 LGHDT and CDR2 YNNKEL (reference sequence). CDR3 region: CASSPNSGSSTGFPPSYNSPLHF. The CDR3 DNA reads as TGTGCCAGTAGTCCGAATAGTGGATCCTCGACAGGCTTTCCTCCCTCCTATAATTCACCCCTCCACTTT.